One and the same sample provided the 31 T cell receptor beta chains below, sequenced in a study of blood T cell repertoires in COVID-19. Generated by immunoSEQ multiplex PCR, the TCRdb table keeps only in-frame clones and is missing some. The sample includes around 60,000 clones, about 76% of them seen just once. The sample comprised peripheral blood. Every receptor here comes from a human donor in a cohort sampled during active COVID-19.

CDR3: CASSLDSQETQYF. In DNA, the CDR3 is TGCGCCAGCAGCTTAGACTCGCAAGAGACCCAGTACTTC. This chain connects TRBV5-1 to TRBJ2-5; no definite D call. Germline V gene data show CDR1 as SGHRS and CDR2 as YFSETQ. The CDR3 is made up of 13 amino acids. The V and J ends lost 2 bases and 2 bases respectively, with 7 bases between them.

There are a few counts of this clone. CDR3 residues: CSVGDRSGNTIYF. The CDR3 DNA reads as TGCAGCGTTGGTGACAGGTCTGGAAACACCATATATTTT. This chain connects TRBV29-1 to TRBJ1-3; D is perhaps TRBD1 (6 bases). Germline loops: CDR1 SQVTM, CDR2 ANQGSEA. The CDR3 contains 13 residues. V was cut by 4 bases and J by 1 base, with 8 bases left in between. Combining the CDR3 with reference TRBV29-1 and TRBJ1-3 gives the whole variable domain SAVISQKPSRDICQRGTSLTIQCQVDSQVTMMFWYRQQPGQSLTLIATANQGSEATYESGFVIDKFPISRPNLTFSTLTVSNMSPEDSSIYLCSVGDRSGNTIYFGEGSWLTVV.

The chain recombines TRBV3-1 (or the pseudogene TRBV3-2) with TRBJ1-2; D unresolved. V was clipped by 1 base and J by 8 bases, with 8 bases between them. The CDR3 extends over 12 amino acids. Germline loops: CDR1 LGHDT, CDR2 YNNKEL (reference sequence). The CDR3 loop reads CASSQGNGGYTF. The CDR3 nucleotides read TGTGCCAGCAGCCAAGGCAACGGGGGCTACACCTTC.

The chain couples TRBV10-1 to TRBJ2-7; TRBD2 is a possible D gene (5 bases). The germline CDR1 and CDR2 sequences are WNHNN and SYGVQD (reference sequence). V was cut by 3 bases and J by 5 bases, with 14 bases left in between. This CDR3 has 14 amino acids. In nucleotides, the CDR3 is TGCGCCAGCAGTGAAGTTGCCAGCGGAAACGAGCAGTACTTC. This encodes CASSEVASGNEQYF.

V gene TRBV6-6 combines with J gene TRBJ2-1; 7 nucleotides align to TRBD2. Germline V CDR1 and CDR2: MNHNY, SVGAGI (reference sequence). V dropped 6 bases and J dropped 8; count of bases not matched to a gene: 13. CDR3 length: 15 residues. This CDR3 is CASSSLQRGGHEQFF. The CDR3 DNA is TGTGCCAGCAGCTCACTCCAGCGGGGAGGGCATGAGCAGTTCTTC.

The chain uses TRBV27 and TRBJ2-2; D might be TRBD1 (6 bases). CDR1 and CDR2 (germline): MNHEY, SMNVEV (reference sequence). The CDR3 loop spans 15 amino acids. Trimming shortened V by 5 bases and J by 0 bases, and 10 bases separated the two germline ends. CDR3 nucleotide sequence: TGTGCCAGCAGTACCCGGACAGCGAACACCGGGGAGCTGTTTTTT. As protein: CASSTRTANTGELFF.

CDR3 bases: TGTGCCAGCAGCCCCGCGGGGGAGCGGTCACCCCTCCACTTT. It translates to CASSPAGERSPLHF. J is TRBJ1-6 and V is TRBV3-1 (or the pseudogene TRBV3-2); D perhaps matches TRBD1 (5 bases). The CDR3 has 14 amino acids. Trimming left V 4 bases short and J 10 bases short, with 14 bases between. The germline gives CDR1 LGHDT, CDR2 YNNKEL (reference sequence).

This clone was seen just once. Given a much more abundant clone one base away, this may be a read error. Distinct nucleotide sequences in the sample also encode this CDR3. The chain combines TRBV10-3 with TRBJ2-2, with 8 positions matching TRBD1. Germline V gene sequence: CDR1 ENHRY, CDR2 SYGVKD. The CDR3 totals 17 residues. The trim removed 5 bases at V and 8 bases at J, leaving 16 bases unmatched. The CDR3 DNA sequence: TGTGCCATCAGTCCCCAAATAGCCGGGACAGGCCCTGGGGAGCTGTTTTTT. Translation gives CAISPQIAGTGPGELFF.

This clone was found a few times. The J gene is TRBJ1-2, the V gene TRBV15; TRBD1 matches 10 bases. Germline V gene lookup returns CDR1 LNHNV and CDR2 YYDKDF (reference sequence). With V trimmed by 0 bases and J by 3 bases, 4 bases remained unmatched. The length of the CDR3 is 16 residues. The DNA for the CDR3 is TGTGCCACCAGCAGAGATATGGGACAGGGGCACTATGGCTACACCTTC. The encoded protein is CATSRDMGQGHYGYTF.

The rearrangement links TRBV7-5 to TRBJ1-6. TRBV7-5 is described as a pseudogene. This CDR3 is built from 15 residues. The CDR3 protein is CARSPANAPDSPLHF. The CDR3 DNA reads as TGTGCCAGAAGCCCCGCTAACGCCCCGGATTCACCCCTCCACTTT.

The J gene is TRBJ1-2, the V gene TRBV4-2, with TRBD1 identical over 9 bases. This CDR3 contains 14 residues. Germline loops: CDR1 LGHNA, CDR2 YNFKEQ. V was pared by 1 base and J by 8 bases, with 5 bases of the junction left unmatched. CDR3 sequence: CASSQVQGAEGYTF. The CDR3 nucleotides read TGTGCCAGCAGCCAAGTACAGGGGGCGGAGGGCTACACCTTC.

The chain uses TRBV19 and TRBJ2-7; D may be TRBD1 (8 bases). The CDR3 is 15 amino acids. Trimming pared 5 bases from V and 2 bases from J, leaving 16 bases between. Germline loops: CDR1 LNHDA, CDR2 SQIVND (reference sequence). CDR3 nucleotides: TGTGCCAGTAGTGATAACAGGGGGGGAACCTACGAGCAGTACTTC. This encodes CASSDNRGGTYEQYF.

V usage is TRBV7-9 and J usage is TRBJ2-7; D ambiguous. Germline V gene data show CDR1 as SEHNR and CDR2 as FQNEAQ (reference sequence). V lost 2 bases and J lost 1, with 6 bases in between. The CDR3 spans 13 residues. This CDR3 reads CASSLSVSYEQYF. CDR3 nucleotide sequence: TGTGCCAGCAGCTTATCAGTGTCCTACGAGCAGTACTTC.

The V and J genes are TRBV9 and TRBJ2-1; TRBD1 matches at 10 bases. This CDR3 comprises 18 residues. V shed 2 bases and J 0 bases; nucleotides not matched to a gene: 8. The germline V gene encodes CDR1 SGDLS and CDR2 YYNGEE. This CDR3 is CASSVGTGAISSYNEQFF. The DNA for the CDR3 is TGTGCCAGCAGCGTCGGGACAGGGGCAATTAGCTCCTACAATGAGCAGTTCTTC.

The rearrangement joins TRBV30 to TRBJ2-3, with unresolved D. The germline CDR1 and CDR2 sequences are GTSNPN and SVGIG (reference sequence). This CDR3 comprises 13 residues. Trimming stripped 0 bases from V and 7 bases from J, with 11 bases between. The DNA for the CDR3 is TGTGCCTGGAGTGTAGTGACACCAAATACGCAGTATTTT. It specifies CAWSVVTPNTQYF.

The rearrangement joins TRBV18 to TRBJ2-7; possible D gene TRBD2, 5 bases. This CDR3 spans 16 amino acids. V shed 1 base and J shed 0 bases, with 13 bases lying between them. Germline-derived CDR1 and CDR2 are KGHSH and LQKENI. CDR3 bases: TGTGCCAGCTCACCACGGAGCGGACTTAGCTCCTACGAGCAGTACTTC. Its translation is CASSPRSGLSSYEQYF.

The chain couples TRBV6-5 to TRBJ2-3, with D possibly matching TRBD2 (6 bases). The V and J ends lost 6 bases and 6 bases respectively, with 16 bases between them. There are 14 residues in the CDR3. Germline-derived CDR1 and CDR2 are MNHEY and SVGAGI. As DNA, the CDR3 is TGTGCCAGCAGCCGGGACTCACATCCGGATACGCAGTATTTT. This codes for CASSRDSHPDTQYF.

V usage is TRBV15 and J usage is TRBJ1-1; D perhaps matches TRBD1 (6 bases). The CDR3 is 15 amino acids. The V gene lost 1 base and the J gene lost 0 bases, with 9 bases spanning the gap. Germline values: CDR1 LNHNV, CDR2 YYDKDF (reference sequence). The CDR3, as DNA: TGTGCCACCAGCAGAGGGGGGCAGGTGAACACTGAAGCTTTCTTT. Amino acid sequence: CATSRGGQVNTEAFF.

The genes are TRBV4-1 and TRBJ1-4; 7 bases align to TRBD1. The CDR3 is 15 amino acids. Germline trimming cut 1 base from V and 1 base from J; bases unmatched to any gene: 0. The germline V gene encodes CDR1 MGHRA and CDR2 YSYEKL. DNA for the CDR3: TGCGCCAGCAGCCAAGCAGGGGGAACTAATGAAAAACTGTTTTTT. As protein: CASSQAGGTNEKLFF.

The CDR3 DNA is TGTGCCAGCAGCCCAGAGGGACTCTACACCGGGGAGCTGTTTTTT. Residues: CASSPEGLYTGELFF. The chain carries TRBV9 and TRBJ2-2; TRBD2 is a possible D gene (6 bases). V was shortened by 4 bases and J by 3 bases, with 13 bases between the two germline ends. CDR3 size: 15 residues. Germline V CDR1 and CDR2: SGDLS, YYNGEE.

This clone was observed many times. The chain couples TRBV3-1 (or the pseudogene TRBV3-2) to TRBJ2-7; 10 bases line up with TRBD1. The CDR3 extends over 14 amino acids. CDR1 is LGHDT and CDR2 is YNNKEL in the germline V gene (reference sequence). The V gene end was trimmed by 4 bases and the J gene end by 7 bases; junction bases not matched to a gene: 7. CDR3 nucleotides: TGTGCCAGCAGCCCGGGACAGGGGTACGAGGAGCAGTACTTC. Its translation: CASSPGQGYEEQYF.

The V call is TRBV5-5, the J call TRBJ1-5; D is perhaps TRBD1 (6 bases). With 2 bases removed from V and 7 bases from J, the gap between germline ends came to 16 bases. The length of the CDR3 is 15 residues. The germline V gene has CDR1 SGHKS and CDR2 YYEKEE (reference sequence). The CDR3: CASSFSGTQTQPQHF. The CDR3 DNA reads TGTGCCAGCAGCTTCTCCGGGACACAGACCCAGCCCCAGCATTTT.

The V gene is TRBV10-2, the J gene TRBJ2-5; TRBD1 agrees at 9 bases. This CDR3 has 15 amino acids. J lost 4 bases, V lost 7 bases, and 10 bases had no gene match. CDR1 is WSHSY and CDR2 is SAAADI in the germline V gene. This CDR3 is CASTLTGGRGETQYF. The CDR3 DNA reads TGCGCCAGCACCCTGACAGGGGGGCGAGGAGAGACCCAGTACTTC.

The chain recombines TRBV7-9 with TRBJ2-7, with TRBD1 identical over 8 bases. CDR3 size: 14 residues. The V gene end was trimmed by 7 bases and the J gene end by 3 bases; junction bases not matched to a gene: 8. Germline values: CDR1 SEHNR, CDR2 FQNEAQ (reference sequence). The CDR3 bases are TGTGCCAGCAACCCGGGACAGGAACTCTACGAGCAGTACTTC. As protein: CASNPGQELYEQYF.

This chain links TRBV5-5 with TRBJ1-1; 8 bases are a match to TRBD1. In germline, CDR1 is SGHKS, CDR2 YYEKEE (reference sequence). The V gene end was trimmed by 4 bases and the J gene end by 1 base; junction bases not matched to a gene: 12. The CDR3 is made up of 17 amino acids. The CDR3 loop is CASSIGTPDRANTEAFF. The CDR3 DNA reads TGTGCCAGCAGCATAGGGACCCCGGACAGGGCGAACACTGAAGCTTTCTTT.

Only a few counts were recorded for this clone. The V gene is TRBV4-1, the J gene TRBJ2-5; the D gene is possibly TRBD2 (5 bases). The CDR3 totals 14 residues. Germline-derived CDR1 and CDR2 are MGHRA and YSYEKL. The ends were cut back, 1 base at V and 4 bases at J, with 10 bases in the middle. CDR3 region: CASSQVPLAETQYF. The CDR3 nucleotides are TGCGCCAGCAGCCAAGTGCCGCTAGCAGAGACCCAGTACTTC.

This rearrangement joins TRBV10-1 to TRBJ1-1, with D hard to call. Trimming shortened V by 0 bases and J by 6 bases, and 17 bases separated the two germline ends. The CDR3 has 16 residues. Per the germline V gene, CDR1 is WNHNN and CDR2 is SYGVQD (reference sequence). The CDR3 protein is CASSESTLGRRAEAFF. DNA for the CDR3: TGCGCCAGCAGTGAGTCGACTCTGGGGAGACGGGCTGAAGCTTTCTTT.

The chain joins TRBV5-1 to TRBJ1-1; D may be TRBD1 (6 bases). CDR3 length: 17 amino acids. V lost 3 bases, J lost 0 bases, and 18 bases lay in between. Germline CDR1 reads SGHRS; CDR2 reads YFSETQ. CDR3 loop: CASSSTSLTGLNTEAFF. The CDR3 DNA sequence: TGCGCCAGCAGCTCTACCTCTCTGACAGGCCTGAACACTGAAGCTTTCTTT.

The rearrangement uses TRBV6-5 and TRBJ2-2; the match to TRBD2 covers 7 bases. The CDR3 consists of 14 residues. The J segment lost 2 bases and the V segment lost 6 bases, leaving 3 bases of the junction unmatched. Germline V gene data show CDR1 as MNHEY and CDR2 as SVGAGI. The CDR3 protein is CASRTGGNTGELFF. In nucleotides, the CDR3 is TGTGCCAGCAGGACGGGGGGAAACACCGGGGAGCTGTTTTTT.

V usage is TRBV7-2 and J usage is TRBJ2-5; TRBD1 is a possible D gene (6 bases). Trimming shortened V by 5 bases and J by 5 bases, and 15 bases separated the two germline ends. Germline CDR1 SGHTA, CDR2 FQGNSA. The length of the CDR3 is 14 residues. In DNA form, the CDR3 reads TGTGCCAGCAGCCTGGGACATCCCCAGGAGACCCAGTACTTC. Its protein is CASSLGHPQETQYF.

The chain uses TRBV5-8 and TRBJ2-5, with 7 bases aligning to TRBD2. The V and J ends lost 6 bases and 2 bases, in that order; junction bases with no gene match: 10. Germline loops: CDR1 SGHTS, CDR2 YDEGEE. The CDR3 has 15 residues. The CDR3 coding sequence is TGTGCCAGCACCCTGGGGGGGGGTCCACAAGAGACCCAGTACTTC. The encoded protein is CASTLGGGPQETQYF.